The 27 T cell receptor beta chains reported below all come from one sample, sequenced in a study of blood T cell repertoires in COVID-19. Data came from immunoSEQ multiplex PCR; TCRdb stores just in-frame clones and leaves some out. The sample includes approximately 230,000 clones, about 80% of them seen just once. The sample taken for sequencing was peripheral blood. The receptor source for this set is a man aged 80 or over with acute or convalescent COVID-19.

The gene calls are TRBV7-9 and TRBJ2-3; no clear D. Germline V lookup: CDR1 SEHNR, CDR2 FQNEAQ (reference sequence). Trimming cost V 5 bases and J 7 bases, with 10 bases left between them. There are 12 residues in the CDR3. The CDR3 is CASSPSPYTQYF. The CDR3 DNA reads as TGTGCCAGCAGCCCCAGTCCCTATACGCAGTATTTT.

This chain joins TRBV9 and TRBJ1-1; perhaps TRBD1 as D (5 bases). The CDR3 contains 16 residues. Trimming took 0 bases from V and 5 from J, leaving 17 bases between them. The germline CDR1 and CDR2 sequences are SGDLS and YYNGEE. CDR3 sequence (DNA): TGTGCCAGCAGCGTAGACCCGACAGTCATGGGGACTGAAGCTTTCTTT. It codes for CASSVDPTVMGTEAFF.

The rearrangement joins TRBV21-1 to TRBJ1-5; TRBD1, the table's D call, lacks a check against the DNA. TRBV21-1 is an annotated pseudogene. The CDR3 runs 16 residues. CDR3 region: CASSSKGQHSNQPQHF. CDR3 nucleotides: TGTGCCAGCAGTTCAAAGGGACAGCATAGCAATCAGCCCCAGCATTTT.

The chain uses TRBV28 and TRBJ2-7; 8 nucleotides align to TRBD1. CDR1 and CDR2 (germline): MDHEN, SYDVKM. The CDR3 sequence is 14 residues long. Unmatched junction bases numbered 4, after V lost 6 bases and J lost 0 bases. The CDR3: CASRGTGRSYEQYF. In DNA, the CDR3 is TGTGCCAGCAGAGGGACAGGACGCTCCTACGAGCAGTACTTC.

Worth noting for this clone: The same CDR3 is also encoded by other DNA sequences in this sample. This chain joins TRBV5-1 and TRBJ1-5, with 8 nucleotides matching TRBD1. V lost 0 bases to trimming and J lost 7 bases; unmatched junction nucleotides: 3. There are 14 residues in the CDR3. Germline V gene lookup returns CDR1 SGHRS and CDR2 YFSETQ. DNA of the CDR3: TGCGCCAGCAGCTTGGCCGCAGGGGGCCAGCCCCAGCATTTT. This sequence encodes CASSLAAGGQPQHF.

The chain is built from TRBV5-4 and TRBJ2-7; 9 bases line up with TRBD1. CDR1 and CDR2 from the germline V gene are SGHNT and YYREEE (reference sequence). The CDR3 contains 14 residues. With 4 bases clipped from V and 3 bases from J, the junction kept 5 bases outside the gene matches. The CDR3 nucleotides read TGTGCCAGCAGCCGACCGGGACAGGGCTACGAGCAGTACTTC. It encodes CASSRPGQGYEQYF. The entire variable domain, with the rest obtained from reference TRBV5-4 and TRBJ2-7, is as follows: ETGVTQSPTHLIKTRGQQVTLRCSSQSGHNTVSWYQQALGQGPQFIFQYYREEENGRGNFPPRFSGLQFPNYSSELNVNALELDDSALYLCASSRPGQGYEQYFGPGTRLTVT.

This chain links TRBV5-8 with TRBJ1-3, with TRBD1 as a possible D gene (6 bases). The CDR3 totals 16 residues. V was clipped by 3 bases and J by 0 bases, with 13 bases between them. CDR1 and CDR2 from the germline V gene are SGHTS and YDEGEE. As DNA, the CDR3 is TGTGCCAGCAGCTGGGGACACCTAAGCTCTGGAAACACCATATATTTT. It encodes CASSWGHLSSGNTIYF.

The chain is built from TRBV19 and TRBJ2-5; TRBD2 aligns across 11 bases. With V trimmed by 3 bases and J by 4 bases, 4 bases remained unmatched. Per the germline V gene, CDR1 is LNHDA and CDR2 is SQIVND (reference sequence). The CDR3 runs 15 residues. This CDR3 reads CASSIGLAGGETQYF. The CDR3 DNA sequence: TGTGCCAGTAGTATCGGGCTAGCGGGAGGAGAGACCCAGTACTTC.

This chain connects TRBV6-1 to TRBJ2-5; TRBD1 agrees at 8 bases. J gave up 5 bases and V 3 bases, and 5 bases lay outside the gene matches. CDR3 length: 14 amino acids. Germline loops: CDR1 MNHNS, CDR2 SASEGT. The CDR3 DNA follows: TGTGCCAGCAGTGACAGGGGGCGTGGGGAGACCCAGTACTTC. Translating it yields CASSDRGRGETQYF.

The V call is TRBV6-4, the J call TRBJ1-1, with D hard to call. Per the germline V gene, CDR1 is MRHNA and CDR2 is SNTAGT. The CDR3 is 13 amino acids. V was clipped by 6 bases and J by 1 base, with 9 bases between them. CDR3 nucleotides: TGTGCCAGCAGCCAATCAGGGAACACTGAAGCTTTCTTT. Translation: CASSQSGNTEAFF.

As to this clone: The same CDR3 also results from other DNA sequences found in this sample. The J gene is TRBJ1-2, the V gene TRBV24-1, with 10 bases aligning to TRBD1. Germline CDR1 is KGHDR and CDR2 is SFDVKD. The CDR3 is 15 residues long. V shed 4 bases, J shed 3 bases, and the junction held 4 bases outside the gene matches. The CDR3 DNA reads TGTGCCACCAGTGACCCGACAGGGGGCGACTATGGCTACACCTTC. This encodes CATSDPTGGDYGYTF.

The gene calls are TRBV29-1 and TRBJ1-5; 8 nucleotides align to TRBD1. There are 14 residues in the CDR3. V was pared by 5 bases and J by 0 bases, with 3 bases of the junction left unmatched. The germline gives CDR1 SQVTM, CDR2 ANQGSEA. The CDR3 nucleotides are TGCAGCGTTCGGGACAGGAATAGCAATCAGCCCCAGCATTTT. Translation gives CSVRDRNSNQPQHF.

DNA of the CDR3: TGCGCCAGCAGTGAGGTAGTCAAAAACATTCAGTACTTC. This translates into CASSEVVKNIQYF. The chain uses TRBV10-2 and TRBJ2-4; the D is unclear. V was clipped by 2 bases and J by 3 bases, with 5 bases between them. In germline, CDR1 is WSHSY, CDR2 SAAADI. The CDR3 is 13 amino acids.

The chain uses TRBV27 and TRBJ2-2; D is unresolved. Germline V gene sequence: CDR1 MNHEY, CDR2 SMNVEV (reference sequence). The CDR3 runs to 15 residues. The V and J ends lost 2 bases and 3 bases respectively, with 10 bases between them. The CDR3 nucleotides read TGTGCCAGCAGTTTAGAGGCTTCGGACACCGGGGAGCTGTTTTTT. Encoded protein: CASSLEASDTGELFF.

The chain has TRBV7-9 and TRBJ1-2; a weak D match, TRBD1 (6 bases). Looked up from germline, CDR1 is SEHNR and CDR2 is FQNEAQ (reference sequence). The germline V and J ends were trimmed by 11 bases and 6 bases, with 10 bases remaining between them. The CDR3 runs to 10 residues. Here the CDR3 reads CAGAGDGYTF. The CDR3 DNA reads as TGTGCCGGTGCAGGGGATGGCTACACCTTC.

This clone was observed a few times. The chain recombines TRBV6-5 with TRBJ1-2, with D tentatively TRBD1 (5 bases). Trimming took off 5 bases at V and 3 bases at J, with 13 bases between the two ends. The germline V gene encodes CDR1 MNHEY and CDR2 SVGAGI. The CDR3 spans 14 residues. CDR3 DNA sequence: TGTGCCAGCAGTCTAGGGGCCAGGGACTATGGCTACACCTTC. It yields the protein CASSLGARDYGYTF.

The chain carries TRBV11-1 and TRBJ2-5; the D gene is possibly TRBD2 (6 bases). Looked up from germline, CDR1 is SGHAT and CDR2 is FQDESV (reference sequence). Trimming cost V 6 bases and J 4 bases, with 12 bases left between them. The CDR3 runs to 13 residues. The CDR3 DNA sequence: TGTGCCAGCAGGCCTACTAGCACAGAGACCCAGTACTTC. Protein product: CASRPTSTETQYF.

The V call is TRBV28, the J call TRBJ1-1, with D hard to call. V dropped 3 bases and J dropped 8 bases, with 10 bases sitting between them. Germline CDR1 is MDHEN and CDR2 is SYDVKM. There are 12 residues in the CDR3. The CDR3 sequence: CASSFLRVEAFF. DNA of the CDR3: TGTGCCAGCAGTTTCCTTCGGGTAGAAGCTTTCTTT.

This chain links TRBV24-1 with TRBJ2-3; D is undetermined. Germline V gives CDR1 KGHDR, CDR2 SFDVKD. Trimming pared 4 bases from V and 5 bases from J, leaving 9 bases between. This CDR3 is built from 13 residues. The CDR3 here is CATSDSFRDTQYF. Here the CDR3 DNA reads TGTGCCACCAGTGACTCCTTCCGAGATACGCAGTATTTT.

This chain connects TRBV5-1 to TRBJ1-2, with 7 positions matching TRBD1. V shed 0 bases, J shed 1 base, and the junction held 6 bases outside the gene matches. The V gene's germline CDR1 is SGHRS and CDR2 YFSETQ. The CDR3 loop spans 16 amino acids. The CDR3 bases are TGCGCCAGCAGCTTGGGGGGGACAGCTATTAACTATGGCTACACCTTC. This translates into CASSLGGTAINYGYTF.

The V gene is TRBV6-5, the J gene TRBJ2-3, with 7 bases aligning to TRBD1. Germline CDR1 MNHEY, CDR2 SVGAGI. This CDR3 contains 16 residues. The junction had 4 bases not matched to a gene; V was cut back by 1 base and J by 0 bases. The CDR3 spells CASSYYRTGSTDTQYF. The CDR3 bases are TGTGCCAGCAGTTACTACCGGACAGGTAGCACAGATACGCAGTATTTT.

The V gene is TRBV24-1, the J gene TRBJ2-1, with TRBD2 matching 11 bases. The V gene's germline CDR1 is KGHDR and CDR2 SFDVKD. The trim removed 5 bases at V and 5 bases at J, leaving 4 bases unmatched. The CDR3 runs 15 residues. CDR3 DNA sequence: TGTGCCACCAGTGGAACTAGCGGGGGAGACAATGAGCAGTTCTTC. Encoded protein: CATSGTSGGDNEQFF.

V gene TRBV4-2 combines with J gene TRBJ1-5, with 9 bases fitting TRBD1. This CDR3 spans 15 amino acids. Per germline, CDR1 LGHNA and CDR2 YNFKEQ. J gave up 5 bases and V 1 base, and 3 bases lay outside the gene matches. The CDR3 sequence is CASSQGNRGHQPQHF. The DNA of the CDR3 is TGTGCCAGCAGCCAAGGGAACAGGGGGCATCAGCCCCAGCATTTT.

This chain joins TRBV15 and TRBJ1-4; 7 nucleotides match TRBD1. Germline-derived CDR1 and CDR2 are LNHNV and YYDKDF (reference sequence). V gave up 0 bases and J gave up 6 bases; unmatched junction bases: 7. The CDR3 spans 16 residues. This chain's CDR3 is CATSREQGQWHEKLFF. The CDR3 DNA reads as TGTGCCACCAGCAGAGAGCAGGGACAGTGGCATGAAAAACTGTTTTTT.

This chain connects TRBV24-1 to TRBJ2-1, with TRBD1 as a possible D gene (5 bases). The V gene's germline CDR1 is KGHDR and CDR2 SFDVKD. Trimming left V 5 bases short and J 4 bases short, with 8 bases between. The CDR3 has 13 amino acids. The CDR3 protein is CATSATGYNEQFF. The CDR3 bases are TGTGCCACCAGTGCAACAGGATACAATGAGCAGTTCTTC.

The chain combines TRBV27 with TRBJ2-4; 7 nucleotides agree with TRBD2. CDR3 length equals 14 residues. CDR1 is MNHEY and CDR2 is SMNVEV in the germline V gene (reference sequence). V dropped 2 bases and J dropped 8; count of bases not matched to a gene: 6. The DNA for the CDR3 is TGTGCCAGCAGTTTAGGCGCGGGGAGGGACATTCAGTACTTC. Residues: CASSLGAGRDIQYF.

This clone appeared a few times. The chain carries TRBV28 and TRBJ1-5, with 9 nucleotides matching TRBD1. Germline V gene data show CDR1 as MDHEN and CDR2 as SYDVKM. The CDR3 extends over 15 amino acids. The J segment lost 5 bases and the V segment lost 6 bases, leaving 8 bases of the junction unmatched. The CDR3 nucleotides read TGTGCCAGCAGACCAACAGGGGGCGCATATCAGCCCCAGCATTTT. As protein: CASRPTGGAYQPQHF. The full variable domain, its missing parts supplied by reference TRBV28 and TRBJ1-5, is DVKVTQSSRYLVKRTGEKVFLECVQDMDHENMFWYRQDPGLGLRLIYFSYDVKMKEKGDIPEGYSVSREKKERFSLILESASTNQTSMYLCASRPTGGAYQPQHFGDGTRLSIL.